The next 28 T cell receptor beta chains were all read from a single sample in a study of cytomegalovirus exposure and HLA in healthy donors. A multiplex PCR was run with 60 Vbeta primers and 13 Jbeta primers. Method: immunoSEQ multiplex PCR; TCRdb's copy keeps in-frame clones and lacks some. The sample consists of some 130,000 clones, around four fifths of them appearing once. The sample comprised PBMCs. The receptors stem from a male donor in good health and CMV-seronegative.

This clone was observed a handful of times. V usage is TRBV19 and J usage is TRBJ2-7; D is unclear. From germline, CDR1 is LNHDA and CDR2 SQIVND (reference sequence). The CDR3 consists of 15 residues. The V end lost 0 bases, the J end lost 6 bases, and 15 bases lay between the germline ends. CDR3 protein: CASSIDLKPAAEQYF. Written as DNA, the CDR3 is TGTGCCAGTAGTATAGATCTGAAGCCGGCGGCCGAGCAGTACTTC.

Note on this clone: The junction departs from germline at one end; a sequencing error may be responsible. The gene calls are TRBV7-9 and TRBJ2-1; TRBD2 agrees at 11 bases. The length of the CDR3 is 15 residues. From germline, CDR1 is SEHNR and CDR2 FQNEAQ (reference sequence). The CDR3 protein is CSSSSTSGRYNEQFF. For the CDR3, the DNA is TGTTCCAGCAGCTCCACTAGCGGGAGATACAATGAGCAGTTCTTC.

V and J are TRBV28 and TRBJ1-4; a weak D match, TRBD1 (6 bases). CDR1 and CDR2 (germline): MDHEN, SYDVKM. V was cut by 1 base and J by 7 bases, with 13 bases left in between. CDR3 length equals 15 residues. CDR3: CASSLSTGDSEKLFF. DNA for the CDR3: TGTGCCAGCAGTTTATCGACAGGAGATAGTGAAAAACTGTTTTTT.

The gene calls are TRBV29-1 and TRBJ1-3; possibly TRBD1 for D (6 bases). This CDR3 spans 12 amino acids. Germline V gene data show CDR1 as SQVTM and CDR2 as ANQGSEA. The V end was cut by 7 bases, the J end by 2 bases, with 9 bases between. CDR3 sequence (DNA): TGCAGCGCAACAGGGACTGGAAACACCATATATTTT. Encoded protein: CSATGTGNTIYF.

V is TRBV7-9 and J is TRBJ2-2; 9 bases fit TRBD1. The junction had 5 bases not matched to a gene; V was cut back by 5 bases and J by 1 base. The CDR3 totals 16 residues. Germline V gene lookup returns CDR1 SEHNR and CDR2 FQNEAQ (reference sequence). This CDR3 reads CASSPRTGVNTGELFF. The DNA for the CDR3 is TGTGCCAGCAGCCCGAGGACAGGGGTGAACACCGGGGAGCTGTTTTTT.

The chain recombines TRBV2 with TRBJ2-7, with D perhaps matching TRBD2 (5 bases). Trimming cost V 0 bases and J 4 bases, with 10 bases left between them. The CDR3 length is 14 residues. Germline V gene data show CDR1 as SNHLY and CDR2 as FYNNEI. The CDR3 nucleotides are TGTGCCAGCAGTGAAGCGGGTCGGGGTTACGAGCAGTACTTC. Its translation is CASSEAGRGYEQYF.

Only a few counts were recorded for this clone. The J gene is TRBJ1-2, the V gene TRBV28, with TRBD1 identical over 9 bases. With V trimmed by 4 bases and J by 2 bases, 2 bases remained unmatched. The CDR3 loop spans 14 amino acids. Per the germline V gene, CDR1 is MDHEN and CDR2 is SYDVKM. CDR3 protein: CASSYGQGNYGYTF. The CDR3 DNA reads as TGTGCCAGCAGTTACGGACAGGGGAACTATGGCTACACCTTC.

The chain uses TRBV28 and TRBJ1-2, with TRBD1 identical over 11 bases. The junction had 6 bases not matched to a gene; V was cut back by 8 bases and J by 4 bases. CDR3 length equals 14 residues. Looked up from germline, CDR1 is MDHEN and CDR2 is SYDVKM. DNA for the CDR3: TGTGCCAGCGGTCCAGGGACAGGGGGCTATGGCTACACCTTC. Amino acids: CASGPGTGGYGYTF.

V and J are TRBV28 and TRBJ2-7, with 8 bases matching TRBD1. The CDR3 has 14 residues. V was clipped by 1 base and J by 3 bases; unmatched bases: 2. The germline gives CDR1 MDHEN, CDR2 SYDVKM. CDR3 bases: TGTGCCAGCAGTTTATCAGACAGGGGCTACGAGCAGTACTTC. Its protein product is CASSLSDRGYEQYF.

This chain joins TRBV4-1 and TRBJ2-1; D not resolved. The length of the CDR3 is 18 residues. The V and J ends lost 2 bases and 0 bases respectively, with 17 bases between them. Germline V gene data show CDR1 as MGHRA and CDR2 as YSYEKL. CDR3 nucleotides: TGCGCCAGCAGCCAATACCTCCCCACTCCCGGCTCCTACAATGAGCAGTTCTTC. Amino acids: CASSQYLPTPGSYNEQFF.

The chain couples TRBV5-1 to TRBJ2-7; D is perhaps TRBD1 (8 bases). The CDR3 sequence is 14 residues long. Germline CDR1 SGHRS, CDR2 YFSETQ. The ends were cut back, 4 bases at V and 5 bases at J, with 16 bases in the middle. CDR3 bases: TGCGCCAGCAGCCGAATCACAGGGGGGGACGAGCAGTACTTC. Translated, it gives CASSRITGGDEQYF.

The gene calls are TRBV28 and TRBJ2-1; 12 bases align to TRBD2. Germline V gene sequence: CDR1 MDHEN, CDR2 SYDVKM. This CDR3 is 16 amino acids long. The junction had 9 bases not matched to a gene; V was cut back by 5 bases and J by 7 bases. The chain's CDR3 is CASSPTSGSGGNEQFF. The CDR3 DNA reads TGTGCCAGCAGTCCGACTAGCGGGAGTGGGGGGAATGAGCAGTTCTTC.

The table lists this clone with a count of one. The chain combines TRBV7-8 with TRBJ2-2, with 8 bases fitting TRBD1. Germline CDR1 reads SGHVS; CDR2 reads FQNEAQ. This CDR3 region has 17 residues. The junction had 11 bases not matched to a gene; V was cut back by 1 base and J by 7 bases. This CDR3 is CASSLVQGVSTNGELFF. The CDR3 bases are TGTGCCAGCAGCTTAGTACAGGGGGTATCGACCAACGGGGAGCTGTTTTTT.

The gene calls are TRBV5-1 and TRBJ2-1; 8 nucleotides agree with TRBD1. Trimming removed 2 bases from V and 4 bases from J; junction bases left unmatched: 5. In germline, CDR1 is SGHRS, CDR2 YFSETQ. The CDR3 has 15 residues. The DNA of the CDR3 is TGCGCCAGCAGCTTAGTAACAGGGGGATACAATGAGCAGTTCTTC. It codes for CASSLVTGGYNEQFF.

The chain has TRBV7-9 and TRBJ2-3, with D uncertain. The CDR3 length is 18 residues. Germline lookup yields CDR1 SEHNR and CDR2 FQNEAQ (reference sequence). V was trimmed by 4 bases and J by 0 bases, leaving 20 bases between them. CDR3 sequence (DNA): TGTGCCAGCAGCTCACCCTACCAGACTTACACTAGCACAGATACGCAGTATTTT. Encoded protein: CASSSPYQTYTSTDTQYF.

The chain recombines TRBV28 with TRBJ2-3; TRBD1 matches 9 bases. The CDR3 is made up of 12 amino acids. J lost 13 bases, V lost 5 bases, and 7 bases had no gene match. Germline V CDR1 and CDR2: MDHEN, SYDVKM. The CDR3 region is CASSEGQGLKYF. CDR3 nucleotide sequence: TGTGCCAGCAGTGAGGGACAGGGTTTGAAGTATTTT. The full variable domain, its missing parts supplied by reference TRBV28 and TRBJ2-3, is DVKVTQSSRYLVKRTGEKVFLECVQDMDHENMFWYRQDPGLGLRLIYFSYDVKMKEKGDIPEGYSVSREKKERFSLILESASTNQTSMYLCASSEGQGLKYFGPGTRLTVL.

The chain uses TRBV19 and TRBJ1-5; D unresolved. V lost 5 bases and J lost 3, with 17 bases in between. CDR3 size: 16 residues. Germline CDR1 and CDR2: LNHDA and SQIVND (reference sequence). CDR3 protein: CASSPRARRVNQPQHF. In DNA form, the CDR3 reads TGTGCCAGTAGTCCCAGAGCGAGGCGAGTCAATCAGCCCCAGCATTTT.

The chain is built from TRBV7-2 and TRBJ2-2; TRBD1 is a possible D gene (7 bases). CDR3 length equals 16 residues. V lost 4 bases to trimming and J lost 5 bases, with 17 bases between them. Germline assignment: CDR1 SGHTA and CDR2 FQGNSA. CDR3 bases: TGTGCCAGCAGCTCTAAACAGGGGCGGGAAACCGGGGAGCTGTTTTTT. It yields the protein CASSSKQGRETGELFF. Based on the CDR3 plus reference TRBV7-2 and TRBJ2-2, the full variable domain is GAGVSQSPSNKVTEKGKDVELRCDPISGHTALYWYRQSLGQGLEFLIYFQGNSAPDKSGLPSDRFSAERTGGSVSTLTIQRTQQEDSAVYLCASSSKQGRETGELFFGEGSRLTVL.

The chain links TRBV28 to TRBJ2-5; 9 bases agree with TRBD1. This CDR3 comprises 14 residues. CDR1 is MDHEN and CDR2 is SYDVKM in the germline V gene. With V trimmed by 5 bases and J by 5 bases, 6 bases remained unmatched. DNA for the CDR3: TGTGCCAGCAGTAGGGGACAGGGAATCGAGACCCAGTACTTC. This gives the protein CASSRGQGIETQYF.

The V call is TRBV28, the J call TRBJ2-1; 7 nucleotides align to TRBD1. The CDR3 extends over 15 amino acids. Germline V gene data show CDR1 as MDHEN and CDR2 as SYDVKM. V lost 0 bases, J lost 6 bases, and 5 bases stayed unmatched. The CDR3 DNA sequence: TGTGCCAGCAGTTTATGGACAGGGCGTCGCAATGAGCAGTTCTTC. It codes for CASSLWTGRRNEQFF. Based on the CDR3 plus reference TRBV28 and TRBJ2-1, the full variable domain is DVKVTQSSRYLVKRTGEKVFLECVQDMDHENMFWYRQDPGLGLRLIYFSYDVKMKEKGDIPEGYSVSREKKERFSLILESASTNQTSMYLCASSLWTGRRNEQFFGPGTRLTVL.

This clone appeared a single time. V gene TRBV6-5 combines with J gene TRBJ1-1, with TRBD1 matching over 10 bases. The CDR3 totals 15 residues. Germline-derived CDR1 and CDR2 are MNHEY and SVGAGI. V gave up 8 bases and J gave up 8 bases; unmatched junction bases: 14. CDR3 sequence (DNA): TGTGCCAGCTCCCTGGACAGGGGGGAATTCCTCGAAGCTTTCTTT. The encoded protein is CASSLDRGEFLEAFF.

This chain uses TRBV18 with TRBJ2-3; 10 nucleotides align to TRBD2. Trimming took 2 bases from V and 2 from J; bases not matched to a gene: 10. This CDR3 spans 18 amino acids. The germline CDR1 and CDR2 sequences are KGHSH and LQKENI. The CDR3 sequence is CASSPVSSGGADTDTQYF. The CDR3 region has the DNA TGTGCCAGCTCACCAGTATCCAGCGGGGGGGCAGACACAGATACGCAGTATTTT.

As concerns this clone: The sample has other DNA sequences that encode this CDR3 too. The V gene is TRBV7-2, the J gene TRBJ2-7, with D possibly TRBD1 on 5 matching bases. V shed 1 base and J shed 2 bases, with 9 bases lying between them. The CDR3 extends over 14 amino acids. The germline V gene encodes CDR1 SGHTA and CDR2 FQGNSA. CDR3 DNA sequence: TGTGCCAGCAGCTTAGGACAGACCACCTACGAGCAGTACTTC. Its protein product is CASSLGQTTYEQYF.

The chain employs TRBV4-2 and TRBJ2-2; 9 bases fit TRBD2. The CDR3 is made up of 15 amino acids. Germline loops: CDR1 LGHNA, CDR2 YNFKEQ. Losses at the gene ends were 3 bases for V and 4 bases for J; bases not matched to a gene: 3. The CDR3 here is CASSQGLAGTGELFF. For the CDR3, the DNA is TGTGCCAGCAGCCAGGGACTAGCTGGCACCGGGGAGCTGTTTTTT.

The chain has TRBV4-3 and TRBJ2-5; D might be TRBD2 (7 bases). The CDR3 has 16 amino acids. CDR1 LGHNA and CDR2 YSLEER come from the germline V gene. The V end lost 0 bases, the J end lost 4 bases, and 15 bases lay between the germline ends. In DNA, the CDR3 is TGCGCCAGCAGCCAAGAGGGAACTAGGGGGGGAGAGACCCAGTACTTC. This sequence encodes CASSQEGTRGGETQYF.

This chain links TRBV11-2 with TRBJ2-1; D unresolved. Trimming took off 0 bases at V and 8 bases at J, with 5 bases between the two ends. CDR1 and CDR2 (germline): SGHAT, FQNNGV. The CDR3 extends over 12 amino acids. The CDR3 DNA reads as TGTGCCAGCAGCTTAGACGGGTATGAGCAGTTCTTC. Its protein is CASSLDGYEQFF.

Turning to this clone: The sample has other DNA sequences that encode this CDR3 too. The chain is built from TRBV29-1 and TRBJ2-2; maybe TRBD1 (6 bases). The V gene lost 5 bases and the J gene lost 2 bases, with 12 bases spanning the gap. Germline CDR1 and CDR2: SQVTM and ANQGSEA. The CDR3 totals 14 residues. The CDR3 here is CSVLDRSNTGELFF. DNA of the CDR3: TGCAGCGTTCTAGACAGGTCCAACACCGGGGAGCTGTTTTTT.

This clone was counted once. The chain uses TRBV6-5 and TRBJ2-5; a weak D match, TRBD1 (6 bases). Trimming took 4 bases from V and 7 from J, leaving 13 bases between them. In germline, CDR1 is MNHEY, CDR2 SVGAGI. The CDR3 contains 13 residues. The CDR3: CASSSTQQGTQYF. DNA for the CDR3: TGTGCCAGCAGTTCGACTCAACAGGGGACCCAGTACTTC.